The 17 T cell receptor beta chains below all came from one sample that was sequenced in a study of CD4 and CD8 cells across lung adenocarcinoma regions. TCRdb itself ran the PCR reads through MiXCR, one entry per CDR3 protein. The sample shows approximately 8,800 distinct CDR3 sequences, nearly 55% of them seen only once. Sequencing was carried out using CD8+ T cells from the center of a lung tumor. The receptors come from a female donor with lung adenocarcinoma. The CD4 and CD8 labels of this study may be unreliable.

This clonotype was seen ten or more times. V is TRBV10-2 and J is TRBJ2-5; 8 nucleotides agree with TRBD2. Per germline, CDR1 WSHSY and CDR2 SAAADI. The CDR3 sequence is 13 residues long. J gave up 5 bases and V 8 bases, and 7 bases lay outside the gene matches. The CDR3: CASCLAGRETQYF. The CDR3, as DNA: TGCGCCAGCTGTCTAGCGGGTCGGGAGACCCAGTACTTC.

Only one count was recorded for this clonotype. This chain connects TRBV11-2 to TRBJ2-1, with 12 bases lining up with TRBD2. The CDR3 is 19 amino acids. V lost 5 bases and J lost 0; bases outside the gene matches: 11. Germline V gives CDR1 SGHAT, CDR2 FQNNGV. The CDR3, as DNA: TGTGCCAGCAGCCGTACGACTAGCGGGAGAGGGACCTCCTACAATGAGCAGTTCTTC. Protein: CASSRTTSGRGTSYNEQFF. The full variable domain, its missing parts supplied by reference TRBV11-2 and TRBJ2-1, is EAGVAQSPRYKIIEKRQSVAFWCNPISGHATLYWYQQILGQGPKLLIQFQNNGVVDDSQLPKDRFSAERLKGVDSTLKIQPAKLEDSAVYLCASSRTTSGRGTSYNEQFFGPGTRLTVL.

This clonotype was seen only a few times. The germline gene is not matched at one end of the junction; a read error may be the cause. This sequence joins TRBV11-2 and TRBJ2-5, with D perhaps assigned TRBD1 or TRBD2 (6 bases each). This CDR3 region has 15 residues. Germline-derived CDR1 and CDR2 are SGHAT and FQNNGV. In DNA form, the CDR3 reads TGTGCCAGCAGCTTCGGGGGCGGGCCTGAAGAGACGCAGTACTTT. It translates to CASSFGGGPEETQYF.

This clonotype has a handful of counts. This rearrangement joins TRBV4-2 to TRBJ2-5, with 15 bases identical to TRBD2. The J call is doubtful: the DNA matches TRBJ2-1 better. The CDR3 sequence is 19 residues long. In germline, CDR1 is LGHNA, CDR2 YNFKEQ. Here the CDR3 DNA reads TGTGCCAGCAGCCCGGGACTAGCGGGAGGAATTGGCTTAGTCAATGAGCAGTTCTTC. Its translation: CASSPGLAGGIGLVNEQFF.

This clonotype ranks as large (0.1 to 1%). One junction end disagrees with the germline gene, perhaps due to a read error. The V gene is TRBV7-7, the J gene TRBJ2-3; no clear D gene. CDR3 length: 13 residues. In germline, CDR1 is SSHAT, CDR2 FNYEAQ (reference sequence). The CDR3 nucleotides are TGTGCTAGCACGTCCGGATCAGGCGATACGCAGTATTTT. Translated, it gives CASTSGSGDTQYF.

The chain is built from TRBV7-6 and TRBJ1-1; D not resolved. From germline, CDR1 is SGHVS and CDR2 FNYEAQ. The CDR3 totals 16 residues. The V and J ends lost 2 bases and 1 base respectively, with 14 bases between them. CDR3 sequence reads: CASSLISVGENTEAFF. The CDR3 nucleotides read TGTGCCAGCAGCTTAATCTCTGTAGGAGAGAACACTGAAGCTTTCTTT. Using reference TRBV7-6 and TRBJ1-1 for the parts outside the CDR3, the full variable domain is GAGVSQSPRYKVTKRGQDVALRCDPISGHVSLYWYRQALGQGPEFLTYFNYEAQQDKSGLPNDRFSAERPEGSISTLTIQRTEQRDSAMYRCASSLISVGENTEAFFGQGTRLTVV.

This clonotype is labeled as medium-sized. V is TRBV7-2 and J is TRBJ2-7, with 10 bases identical to TRBD1. Trimming removed 2 bases from V and 6 bases from J; junction bases left unmatched: 13. The V gene's germline CDR1 is SGHTA and CDR2 FQGNSA. The CDR3 length is 17 residues. The CDR3 is CASSLRRTGGIWVEQYF. The CDR3 nucleotides read TGTGCCAGCAGCTTAAGACGGACAGGGGGTATCTGGGTCGAGCAGTACTTC. Full variable domain (outside the CDR3, taken from reference TRBV7-2 and TRBJ2-7): GAGVSQSPSNKVTEKGKDVELRCDPISGHTALYWYRQSLGQGLEFLIYFQGNSAPDKSGLPSDRFSAERTGGSVSTLTIQRTQQEDSAVYLCASSLRRTGGIWVEQYFGPGTRLTVT.

This clonotype was detected many times. The chain joins TRBV7-2 to TRBJ2-1; TRBD1 might be the D (5 bases). Germline CDR1 and CDR2: SGHTA and FQGNSA. The CDR3 has 14 amino acids. V was cut by 1 base and J by 10 bases, with 14 bases left in between. CDR3 protein: CASSLDRNSYEQFF. CDR3 nucleotides: TGTGCCAGCAGCTTAGACAGGAACTCCTACGAGCAGTTCTTC.

Concerning this clonotype: The CDR3 ends on some other residue instead of the conserved phenylalanine or tryptophan, so this is likely a read error. The DNA is omitted, as the CDR3 cannot be located on it reliably, and the CDR3 follows TCRdb's listing. The genes are TRBV5-6 and TRBJ2-5. The CDR3 totals 12 residues, both ends included. From germline, CDR1 is SGHDT and CDR2 YYEEEE. The CDR3 sequence is CLDFFFTFKKAH.

This clonotype was observed once. The junction departs from the called germline gene at one end, perhaps through a read error. The chain links TRBV7-2 to TRBJ2-3; 7 positions match TRBD1. The CDR3 runs to 11 residues. Germline values: CDR1 SGHTA, CDR2 FQGNSA. The CDR3 bases are TGTGCCAGTGACAGGGCGGAGATTCAGTATTTC. This sequence encodes CASDRAEIQYF. Variable domain in full (rest from reference TRBV7-2 and TRBJ2-3): GAGVSQSPSNKVTEKGKDVELRCDPISGHTALYWYRQSLGQGLEFLIYFQGNSAPDKSGLPSDRFSAERTGGSVSTLTIQRTQQEDSAVYLCASDRAEIQYFGPGTRLTVL.

Comment on this clonotype: Relative to the germline gene, one junction end is altered; a read error may explain this. This sequence joins TRBV7-7 and TRBJ2-4; TRBD2 might be the D (5 bases). The germline gives CDR1 SSHAT, CDR2 FNYEAQ (reference sequence). This CDR3 has 23 residues. CDR3 in DNA: TGTGCTAGCAGCTTAGCCTCGAGAAGGAGCGCGGCAGGCGGGTGTCTTGCCAAAGACATTCAGTACTTC. Translated: CASSLASRRSAAGGCLAKDIQYF. The full variable domain, rest sourced from reference TRBV7-7 and TRBJ2-4, is GAGVSQSPRYKVTKRGQDVTLRCDPISSHATLYWYQQALGQGPEFLTYFNYEAQPDKSGLPSDRFSAERPEGSISTLTIQRTEQRDSAMYRCASSLASRRSAAGGCLAKDIQYFGAGTRLSVL.

The CDR3 DNA follows: TGTGCCAGCAGTTTAGGAGTGGCCTACGAGCAGTACTTC. This encodes CASSLGVAYEQYF. The rearrangement joins TRBV27 to TRBJ2-7; D remains ambiguous. Per germline, CDR1 MNHEY and CDR2 SMNVEV (reference sequence). The CDR3 has 13 residues. Trimming stripped 2 bases from V and 2 bases from J, with 7 bases between.

Judged by abundance, this clonotype is large. The rearrangement links TRBV6-1 to TRBJ2-3; possibly TRBD2 for D (5 bases). The CDR3 covers 11 residues. Trimming pared 9 bases from V and 4 bases from J, leaving 8 bases between. The germline gives CDR1 MNHNS, CDR2 SASEGT. Here the CDR3 DNA reads TGTGCCAGTGGAGCGGCAGATACGCAGTATTTT. Protein sequence: CASGAADTQYF.

To note about this clonotype: The junction and the germline gene differ at one end; a read error may be behind it. This chain connects TRBV7-6 to TRBJ2-3, with a tentative D call TRBD2 (7 bases). The better agreement between TRBJ2-5 and the DNA end casts doubt on the J call. Germline assignment: CDR1 SGHVS and CDR2 FNYEAQ. The CDR3 sequence is 18 residues long. The CDR3 DNA reads TGTGCCAGCAGCTGCCTGGAGGGCGGGGGCCGTGACCAAGACACCCAGTACTTC. Translation: CASSCLEGGGRDQDTQYF.

Remarks on this clonotype: A clone one base away is much larger, so this may be a read error. The V and J genes are TRBV6-1 and TRBJ2-4; 9 bases line up with TRBD2. The CDR3 spans 14 residues. Germline CDR1 is MNHNS and CDR2 is SASEGT. V shed 7 bases and J 13 bases; nucleotides not matched to a gene: 14. CDR3 coding DNA: TGTGCCAGCAACCAGGGACTAGCCAAAGACACCCAGTACTTC. Translating gives CASNQGLAKDTQYF.

This clonotype has at least ten counts. V is TRBV27 and J is TRBJ2-7; perhaps D is TRBD1 or TRBD2 (5 bases each). This CDR3 region has 13 residues. The V end lost 2 bases, the J end lost 3 bases, and 8 bases lay between the germline ends. Germline assignment: CDR1 MNHEY and CDR2 SMNVEV (reference sequence). This chain's CDR3 is CASSLGTSYEQYF. CDR3 nucleotides: TGTGCCAGCAGTTTAGGGACCAGCTACGAGCAGTACTTC.

A note on this clonotype: Sequence at one end of the junction differs from germline and may be a read error. The chain combines TRBV11-2 with TRBJ2-5, with D possibly TRBD2 on 7 matching bases. Germline CDR1 and CDR2: SGHAT and FQNNGV. The CDR3 loop spans 15 amino acids. DNA for the CDR3: TGTGCCAGGGGGTTCGGGGGGCGGGACCAAGATACCCAGTACTTT. It translates to CARGFGGRDQDTQYF.